Shown below are 25 T cell receptor beta chains from a single sample sequenced in a study of blood T cells in healthy people across ages (dated by TCRdb to about 2015). Receptor amplification or capture employed 5' RACE. TCRdb lists the instrument as Illumina HiSeq 2500. A second roughly 6 to 11 cycle PCR used a sample-barcoded 5' primer and a J-beta primer mix. TCRdb took the public reads, trimmed them with fastp at Q25, ran MiXCR for clone calling and kept in-frame beta chains. Rows with one shared CDR3 protein collapse into an entry with the most common genes and DNA. The sample data list under 2,000,000 distinct CDR3 sequences, and around 48% of these were observed just once. Jointly, the top ten make up 2% to 2.5% of the sample. Sequencing was carried out using blood. The receptor source for this set is a woman aged 40 to 50 in good health.

The rearrangement links TRBV4-1 to TRBJ2-1; TRBD1 matches 8 bases. CDR1 is MGHRA and CDR2 is YSYEKL in the germline V gene. The CDR3 contains 16 residues. J lost 5 bases, V lost 1 base, and 7 bases had no gene match. CDR3 residues: CASSQGPQGADNEQFF. DNA for the CDR3: TGCGCCAGCAGCCAAGGACCCCAGGGGGCGGACAATGAGCAGTTCTTC.

V usage is TRBV20-1 and J usage is TRBJ2-1; no reliable D call. Germline CDR1 reads DFQATT; CDR2 reads SNEGSKA (reference sequence). V was shortened by 3 bases and J by 4 bases, with 7 bases between the two germline ends. This CDR3 comprises 12 residues. The DNA of the CDR3 is TGCAGTGCTAGGAGCGAGTACAATGAGCAGTTCTTC. It encodes CSARSEYNEQFF.

V is TRBV7-2 and J is TRBJ2-5; TRBD2 agrees at 7 bases. The CDR3 covers 14 residues. CDR1 SGHTA and CDR2 FQGNSA come from the germline V gene. After removal of 6 bases from V and 4 bases from J, the junction contained 8 bases not matched to a gene. CDR3 sequence: CASSDGLVLETQYF. The CDR3 bases are TGTGCCAGCAGTGATGGACTAGTTCTAGAGACCCAGTACTTC.

V usage is TRBV4-3 and J usage is TRBJ2-1; no firm D call. V lost 0 bases and J 1 base, leaving 7 bases between the germline ends. CDR3 length equals 15 residues. Germline V gives CDR1 LGHNA, CDR2 YSLEER. CDR3 sequence reads: CASSQEIASYNEQFF. For the CDR3, the DNA is TGCGCCAGCAGCCAAGAAATAGCATCCTACAATGAGCAGTTCTTC.

This chain uses TRBV27 with TRBJ1-2; D is possibly TRBD1 (6 bases). The germline V and J ends were trimmed by 6 bases and 4 bases, with 15 bases remaining between them. The germline V gene encodes CDR1 MNHEY and CDR2 SMNVEV (reference sequence). CDR3 size: 14 residues. CDR3 DNA sequence: TGTGCCAGCAGCCAGGGGACCGTTAGCTATGGCTACACCTTC. Its protein is CASSQGTVSYGYTF.

The rearrangement uses TRBV20-1 and TRBJ2-2; 11 bases map to TRBD2. The CDR3 is 16 residues long. V was clipped by 5 bases and J by 5 bases; unmatched bases: 10. The germline CDR1 and CDR2 sequences are DFQATT and SNEGSKA (reference sequence). This CDR3 is CSAPRRLAGLTGELFF. CDR3 in DNA: TGCAGTGCTCCCCGTCGACTAGCGGGGTTAACCGGGGAGCTGTTTTTT.

This clonotype has a handful of counts. V gene TRBV7-2 combines with J gene TRBJ2-7; D possibly corresponds to TRBD2 (6 bases). CDR3 length equals 13 residues. In germline, CDR1 is SGHTA, CDR2 FQGNSA. The V gene lost 0 bases and the J gene lost 6 bases, with 9 bases spanning the gap. CDR3 coding DNA: TGTGCCAGCAGCTTAGCACGGGGGACCGAGCAGTACTTC. This codes for CASSLARGTEQYF. The full variable domain, its missing parts supplied by reference TRBV7-2 and TRBJ2-7, is GAGVSQSPSNKVTEKGKDVELRCDPISGHTALYWYRQSLGQGLEFLIYFQGNSAPDKSGLPSDRFSAERTGGSVSTLTIQRTQQEDSAVYLCASSLARGTEQYFGPGTRLTVT.

This clonotype was counted between two and nine times. This chain uses TRBV20-1 with TRBJ2-7; the match to TRBD1 covers 7 bases. The V and J ends lost 5 bases and 2 bases, in that order; junction bases with no gene match: 3. The CDR3 length is 12 residues. CDR1 and CDR2 (germline): DFQATT, SNEGSKA (reference sequence). The CDR3 here is CSAATGTYEQYF. The CDR3 DNA sequence: TGCAGTGCTGCGACAGGGACCTACGAGCAGTACTTC.

This clonotype was counted only a few times. The junction departs from germline at one end; a sequencing error may be responsible. The V and J genes are TRBV29-1 and TRBJ2-4; D is perhaps TRBD1 (5 bases). The CDR3 contains 15 residues. Germline CDR1 SQVTM, CDR2 ANQGSEA. As DNA, the CDR3 is TGCAGCGTTCTAAGGGGAAGTCAGGCCAAAGACATTCAGTACTTC. This gives the protein CSVLRGSQAKDIQYF.

Worth noting for this clonotype: Mismatch with germline at one junction end may stem from a read error. The gene calls are TRBV4-1 and TRBJ1-2; a weak D match, TRBD1 (6 bases). Germline V gene data show CDR1 as MGHRA and CDR2 as YSYEKL. The CDR3 length is 16 residues. The CDR3 region has the DNA TGCGCCAGCAGCCGGGAAGGAGTCAGTGGGGGCTATGGCTGCACCTTC. Protein: CASSREGVSGGYGCTF.

The sample holds a few counts of this clonotype. The chain uses TRBV4-1 and TRBJ2-5, with 9 bases identical to TRBD2. CDR3 length: 16 residues. The junction had 9 bases not matched to a gene; V was cut back by 2 bases and J by 5 bases. Per the germline V gene, CDR1 is MGHRA and CDR2 is YSYEKL. CDR3: CASSQIAGAPLETQYF. CDR3 bases: TGCGCCAGCAGCCAAATAGCGGGGGCCCCTTTGGAGACCCAGTACTTC.

The chain couples TRBV7-2 to TRBJ1-2, with D possibly being TRBD1 (6 bases). V lost 9 bases, J lost 0 bases, and 14 bases lay in between. The CDR3 has 14 amino acids. CDR1 and CDR2 (germline): SGHTA, FQGNSA. CDR3 sequence: CASLKDRANYGYTF. DNA for the CDR3: TGTGCCAGTCTAAAGGACAGAGCTAACTATGGCTACACCTTC.

The table lists this clonotype with a few counts. The chain joins TRBV2 to TRBJ2-5, with D maybe TRBD2 (7 bases). The closer fit of TRBJ2-7 to the DNA end suggests the J call may be wrong. Germline CDR1 and CDR2: SNHLY and FYNNEI. The CDR3 consists of 16 residues. The CDR3 DNA follows: TGTGCCAGCAGCGTGTCCCGGGGGGCTGGTTTCAACGAGCAGTACTTC. Translating it yields CASSVSRGAGFNEQYF.

V gene TRBV2 combines with J gene TRBJ2-5; TRBD2 matches at 7 bases. This CDR3 contains 14 residues. V was pared by 2 bases and J by 5 bases, with 5 bases of the junction left unmatched. The germline gives CDR1 SNHLY, CDR2 FYNNEI. CDR3 amino acids: CASSESATSETQYF. For the CDR3, the DNA is TGTGCCAGCAGTGAAAGCGCGACTAGCGAGACCCAGTACTTC.

The V gene is TRBV28, the J gene TRBJ2-2; unclear D gene. The CDR3 contains 15 residues. Looked up from germline, CDR1 is MDHEN and CDR2 is SYDVKM. Trimming left V 8 bases short and J 0 bases short, with 13 bases between. Here the CDR3 DNA reads TGTGCCAGCGGTTCGAACCCCGCGAACACCGGGGAGCTGTTTTTT. It codes for CASGSNPANTGELFF.

V is TRBV15 and J is TRBJ2-3; 10 bases align to TRBD2. The CDR3 runs 16 residues. Germline values: CDR1 LNHNV, CDR2 YYDKDF (reference sequence). V was clipped by 0 bases and J by 4 bases; unmatched bases: 4. In DNA, the CDR3 is TGTGCCACCAGCAGAGATCTAGCGGGGGCCCCAGATACGCAGTATTTT. The encoded protein is CATSRDLAGAPDTQYF.

About this clonotype itself: At one end, the junction sequence differs from germline, possibly due to a read error. This chain uses TRBV12-5 with TRBJ1-2; 11 bases fit TRBD1. CDR3 length equals 14 residues. Germline CDR1 LGHNT, CDR2 FRNRAP. DNA of the CDR3: TGTACTAGTGGTTTGGACAGGGGGCCTTATGGCTACACCTTC. Translated, it gives CTSGLDRGPYGYTF.

The genes are TRBV7-9 and TRBJ2-7, with no clear D. Germline V gives CDR1 SEHNR, CDR2 FQNEAQ (reference sequence). The V end was cut by 2 bases, the J end by 1 base, with 15 bases between. This CDR3 has 16 amino acids. The CDR3 DNA sequence: TGTGCCAGCAGCTTACCAGCCGGGTTATTTTCCTACGAGCAGTACTTC. As protein: CASSLPAGLFSYEQYF.

A single count supports this clonotype. The chain is built from TRBV9 and TRBJ2-1; 9 positions match TRBD1. This CDR3 spans 16 amino acids. V lost 2 bases and J lost 10; bases outside the gene matches: 13. Germline V gene sequence: CDR1 SGDLS, CDR2 YYNGEE. This chain's CDR3 is CASSVRVGQGMDEQFF. In nucleotides, the CDR3 is TGTGCCAGCAGCGTCAGAGTGGGACAGGGAATGGACGAGCAGTTCTTC.

This clonotype was detected only a few times. The rearrangement links TRBV5-1 to TRBJ2-5, with 7 bases identical to TRBD2. Looked up from germline, CDR1 is SGHRS and CDR2 is YFSETQ. The CDR3 runs to 15 residues. J was trimmed by 2 bases and V by 0 bases; bases with no gene match: 4. The CDR3 DNA reads TGCGCCAGCAGCTTGGTAGGGAGGGCACAAGAGACCCAGTACTTC. As protein: CASSLVGRAQETQYF.

The CDR3 here is CASSEGLPSGANVLTF. DNA for the CDR3: TGTGCCAGCAGTGAGGGTCTCCCCTCTGGGGCCAACGTCCTGACTTTC. This chain links TRBV6-2 or TRBV6-3 with TRBJ2-6; D may be TRBD2 (5 bases). Germline CDR1 and CDR2: MNHEY and SVGEGT. V lost 5 bases, J lost 0 bases, and 11 bases lay in between. The CDR3 spans 16 residues.

This rearrangement joins TRBV20-1 to TRBJ2-7; 14 bases line up with TRBD2. Germline V gene sequence: CDR1 DFQATT, CDR2 SNEGSKA (reference sequence). The CDR3 contains 16 residues. J was trimmed by 1 base and V by 3 bases; bases with no gene match: 5. For the CDR3, the DNA is TGCAGTGCTAGTGGACTAGCGGGGGGCCCTTCCTACGAGCAGTACTTC. Translating gives CSASGLAGGPSYEQYF.

The genes are TRBV11-1 and TRBJ2-5; D unclear. V shed 4 bases and J shed 5 bases, with 20 bases lying between them. Germline V gene lookup returns CDR1 SGHAT and CDR2 FQDESV (reference sequence). This CDR3 has 16 residues. The CDR3 is CASSSVPQDRSETQYF. In DNA, the CDR3 is TGTGCCAGCAGCTCAGTCCCCCAAGACCGTAGTGAGACCCAGTACTTC.

This rearrangement joins TRBV4-1 to TRBJ2-1; tentatively, D is TRBD2 (5 bases). V was shortened by 0 bases and J by 4 bases, with 13 bases between the two germline ends. Germline-derived CDR1 and CDR2 are MGHRA and YSYEKL. The CDR3 extends over 16 amino acids. CDR3 DNA sequence: TGCGCCAGCAGCCAAGATTCCAGCGGAGATTACAATGAGCAGTTCTTC. Protein: CASSQDSSGDYNEQFF.

The chain links TRBV12-3 or TRBV12-4 to TRBJ1-1, with 7 bases matching TRBD1. Trimming took 6 bases from V and 8 from J; bases not matched to a gene: 6. CDR3 length: 12 residues. The CDR3 region has the DNA TGTGCCAGCAGCTCCAACAGGGGAGAAGCTTTCTTT. It encodes CASSSNRGEAFF.